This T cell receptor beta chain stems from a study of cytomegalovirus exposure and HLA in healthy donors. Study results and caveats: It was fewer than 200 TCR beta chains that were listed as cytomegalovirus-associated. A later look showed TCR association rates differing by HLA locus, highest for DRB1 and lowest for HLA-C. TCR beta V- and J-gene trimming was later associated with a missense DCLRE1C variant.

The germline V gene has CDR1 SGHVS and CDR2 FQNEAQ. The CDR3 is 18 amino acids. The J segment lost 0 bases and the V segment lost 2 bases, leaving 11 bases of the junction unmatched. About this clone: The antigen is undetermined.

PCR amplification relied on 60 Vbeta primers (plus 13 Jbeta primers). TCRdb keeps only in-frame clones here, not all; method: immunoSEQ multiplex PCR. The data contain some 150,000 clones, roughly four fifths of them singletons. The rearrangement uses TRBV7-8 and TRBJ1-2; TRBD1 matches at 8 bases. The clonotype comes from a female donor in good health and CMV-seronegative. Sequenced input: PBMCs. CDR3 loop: CASSLIGRGPAANYGYTF. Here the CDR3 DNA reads TGTGCCAGCAGCTTAATAGGCAGGGGGCCTGCCGCTAACTATGGCTACACCTTC.